Detailed here is one T cell receptor (beta chain). Its antigen remains unknown. This entry is derived from a study of CD8 T cells in Susac syndrome. Germline CDR1 and CDR2: KGHDR and SFDVKD. This CDR3 comprises 14 residues. V dropped 3 bases and J dropped 5; count of bases not matched to a gene: 4. Regarding the study as a whole: As acknowledged by the study, its TCR sequencing and HLA analysis included a relatively small number of individuals.

Bulk CD8+ and CD4+ cells came from magnetic negative isolation; CD8+ TEMRA by FACS. Reverse transcription of roughly 0.5 to 1 ug RNA was carried out with random hexamers. TCRdb ran MiXCR on the immunoSEQ multiplex PCR reads and lists one entry per CDR3 protein. The sample carries under 110,000 distinct CDR3 sequences, approximately 94% recorded once. The chain couples TRBV24-1 to TRBJ1-2; TRBD1 agrees at 8 bases. The sample taken for sequencing was CD8+ T cells from PBMCs. The clonotype comes from a human donor with Susac syndrome. The CDR3 bases are TGTGCCACCAGTGATCGGACAGGGAGGTATGGCTACACCTTC. Translating it yields CATSDRTGRYGYTF.